Each of the 2 T cell receptor beta chains below was sequenced from the same sample in a study of early T cells in non-severe SARS-CoV-2 infection. TCRdb reprocessed the 5' RACE reads with MiXCR, giving one entry per CDR3 protein. The data show under 35,000 distinct CDR3 sequences, roughly 5.2% seen once. Material for sequencing was whole blood. The receptors derive from an adult who was a healthcare worker with PCR-confirmed SARS-CoV-2 infection or an uninfected control (not recorded which).

This clonotype was recorded many times. The rearrangement joins TRBV27 to TRBJ2-7, with D perhaps matching TRBD1 or TRBD2 (6 bases each). The CDR3 consists of 17 residues. The germline CDR1 and CDR2 sequences are MNHEY and SMNVEV (reference sequence). Trimming pared 5 bases from V and 0 bases from J, leaving 20 bases between. The CDR3 nucleotides are TGTGCCAGCAGTCCCCGTATTGGAGGGGGTTCCTCCTACGAGCAGTACTTC. As protein: CASSPRIGGGSSYEQYF.

This clonotype showed up many times. The V and J genes are TRBV5-1 and TRBJ1-2, with unresolved D. The CDR3 runs to 14 residues. CDR1 and CDR2 from the germline V gene are SGHRS and YFSETQ. The germline V and J ends were trimmed by 0 bases and 0 bases, with 6 bases remaining between them. The CDR3 sequence is CASSLERANYGYTF. Here the CDR3 DNA reads TGCGCCAGCAGCTTGGAGAGGGCTAACTATGGCTACACCTTC.